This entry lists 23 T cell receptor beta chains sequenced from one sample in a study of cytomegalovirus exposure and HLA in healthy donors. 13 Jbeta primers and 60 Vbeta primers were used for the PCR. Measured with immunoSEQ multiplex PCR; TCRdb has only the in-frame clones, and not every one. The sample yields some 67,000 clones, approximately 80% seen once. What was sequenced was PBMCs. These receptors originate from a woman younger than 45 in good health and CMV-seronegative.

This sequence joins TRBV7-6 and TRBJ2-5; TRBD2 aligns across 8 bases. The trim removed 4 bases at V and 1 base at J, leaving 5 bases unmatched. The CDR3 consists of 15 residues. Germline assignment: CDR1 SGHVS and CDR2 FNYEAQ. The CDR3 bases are TGTGCCAGCAGCTCATTCGGGGGGGTCCAAGAGACCCAGTACTTC. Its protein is CASSSFGGVQETQYF.

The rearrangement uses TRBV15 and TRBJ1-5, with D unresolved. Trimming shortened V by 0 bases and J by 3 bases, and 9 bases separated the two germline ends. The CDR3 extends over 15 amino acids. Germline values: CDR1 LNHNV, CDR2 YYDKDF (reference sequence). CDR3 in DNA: TGTGCCACCAGCAGAGACCCCAGGTACAATCAGCCCCAGCATTTT. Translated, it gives CATSRDPRYNQPQHF. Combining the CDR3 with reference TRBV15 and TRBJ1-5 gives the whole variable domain DAMVIQNPRYQVTQFGKPVTLSCSQTLNHNVMYWYQQKSSQAPKLLFHYYDKDFNNEADTPDNFQSRRPNTSFCFLDIRSPGLGDTAMYLCATSRDPRYNQPQHFGDGTRLSIL.

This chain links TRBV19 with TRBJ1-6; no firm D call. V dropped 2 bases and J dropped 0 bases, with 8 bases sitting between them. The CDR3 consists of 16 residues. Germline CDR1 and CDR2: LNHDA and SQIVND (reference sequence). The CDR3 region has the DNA TGTGCCAGTAGTATAAGCCCTAGCTCCTATAATTCACCCCTCCACTTT. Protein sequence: CASSISPSSYNSPLHF.

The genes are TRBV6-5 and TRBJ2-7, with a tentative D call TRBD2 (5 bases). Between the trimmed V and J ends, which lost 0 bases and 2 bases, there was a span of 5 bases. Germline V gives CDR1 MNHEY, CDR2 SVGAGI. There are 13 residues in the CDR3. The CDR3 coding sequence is TGTGCCAGCAGTTACTCGAGGGCCTACGAGCAGTACTTC. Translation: CASSYSRAYEQYF.

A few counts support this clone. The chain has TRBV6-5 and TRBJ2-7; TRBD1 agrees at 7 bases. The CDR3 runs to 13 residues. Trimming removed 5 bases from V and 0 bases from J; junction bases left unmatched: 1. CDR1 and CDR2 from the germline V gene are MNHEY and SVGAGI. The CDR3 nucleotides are TGTGCCAGCAGTCGGACAGGCTCCTACGAGCAGTACTTC. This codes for CASSRTGSYEQYF.

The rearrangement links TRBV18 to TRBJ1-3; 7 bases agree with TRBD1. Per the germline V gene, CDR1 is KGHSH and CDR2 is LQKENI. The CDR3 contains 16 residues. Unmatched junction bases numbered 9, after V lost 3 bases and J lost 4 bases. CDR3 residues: CASSPRDRLSGNTIYF. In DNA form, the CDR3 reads TGTGCCAGCTCACCCCGGGACAGACTCTCGGGAAACACCATATATTTT.

The CDR3: CAWNRRTEAFF. The CDR3 DNA reads as TGTGCCTGGAACCGGCGGACTGAAGCTTTCTTT. The gene calls are TRBV30 and TRBJ1-1; D is unresolved. The CDR3 loop spans 11 amino acids. Trimming left V 4 bases short and J 5 bases short, with 8 bases between. From germline, CDR1 is GTSNPN and CDR2 SVGIG (reference sequence).

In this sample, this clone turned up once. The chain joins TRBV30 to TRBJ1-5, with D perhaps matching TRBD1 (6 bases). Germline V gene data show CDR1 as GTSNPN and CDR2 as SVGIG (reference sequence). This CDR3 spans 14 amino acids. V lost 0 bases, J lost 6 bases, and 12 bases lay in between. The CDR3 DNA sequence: TGTGCCTGGAGTGTAGGGGGGGGCCCTCAGCCCCAGCATTTT. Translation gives CAWSVGGGPQPQHF.

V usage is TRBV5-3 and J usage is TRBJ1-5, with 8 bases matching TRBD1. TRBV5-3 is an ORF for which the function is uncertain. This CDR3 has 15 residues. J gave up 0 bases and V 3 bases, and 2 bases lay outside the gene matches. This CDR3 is CARSSDRASNQPQHF. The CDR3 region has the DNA TGTGCCAGAAGCTCGGACAGGGCTAGCAATCAGCCCCAGCATTTT.

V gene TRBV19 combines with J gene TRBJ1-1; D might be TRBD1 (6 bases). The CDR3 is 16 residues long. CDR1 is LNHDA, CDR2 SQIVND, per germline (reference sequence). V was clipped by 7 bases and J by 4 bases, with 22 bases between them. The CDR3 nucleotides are TGTGCCAGTACCCACACAGTCCGGGACATCTTCACTGAAGCTTTCTTT. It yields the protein CASTHTVRDIFTEAFF.

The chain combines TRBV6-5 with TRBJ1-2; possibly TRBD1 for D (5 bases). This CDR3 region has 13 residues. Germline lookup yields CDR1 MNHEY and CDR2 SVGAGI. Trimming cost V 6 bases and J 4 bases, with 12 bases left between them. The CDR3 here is CASSRTNLYGYTF. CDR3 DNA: TGTGCCAGCAGCCGGACAAATCTCTATGGCTACACCTTC.

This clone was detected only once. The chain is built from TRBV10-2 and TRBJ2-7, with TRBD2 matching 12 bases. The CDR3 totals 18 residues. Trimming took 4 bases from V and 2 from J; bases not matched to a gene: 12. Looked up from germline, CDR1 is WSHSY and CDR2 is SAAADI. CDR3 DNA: TGCGCCAGCAGTGTTCCGACTAGCGGGGGCCCAGGGGCCTACGAGCAGTACTTC. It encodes CASSVPTSGGPGAYEQYF.

The CDR3, as DNA: TGTGCCAGCTCACTAACCTCGACGGACAGAAGGACTGAAGCTTTCTTT. Protein: CASSLTSTDRRTEAFF. V gene TRBV18 combines with J gene TRBJ1-1, with D tentatively TRBD1 (6 bases). Germline V gene sequence: CDR1 KGHSH, CDR2 LQKENI. This CDR3 is built from 16 residues. The V end was cut by 4 bases, the J end by 5 bases, with 20 bases between.

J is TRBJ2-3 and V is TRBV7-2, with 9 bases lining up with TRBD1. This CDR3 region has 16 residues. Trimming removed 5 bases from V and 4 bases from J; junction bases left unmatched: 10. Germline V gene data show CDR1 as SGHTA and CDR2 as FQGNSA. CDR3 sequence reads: CASSTGDRERADTQYF. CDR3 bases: TGTGCCAGCAGCACCGGGGACAGGGAACGGGCAGATACGCAGTATTTT.

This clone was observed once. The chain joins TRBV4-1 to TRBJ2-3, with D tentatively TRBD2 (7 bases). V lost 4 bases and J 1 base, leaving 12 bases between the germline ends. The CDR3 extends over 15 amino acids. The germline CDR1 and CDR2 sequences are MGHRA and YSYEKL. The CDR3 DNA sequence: TGCGCCAGCAGCCTCCGGGGGGCAGGCACAGATACGCAGTATTTT. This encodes CASSLRGAGTDTQYF.

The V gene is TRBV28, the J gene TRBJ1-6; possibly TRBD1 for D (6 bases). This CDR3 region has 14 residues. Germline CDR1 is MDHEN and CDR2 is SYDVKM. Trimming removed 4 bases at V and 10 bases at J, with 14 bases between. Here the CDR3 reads CASSSPRGSSPLHF. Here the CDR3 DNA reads TGTGCCAGCAGTTCCCCCAGGGGTAGCTCACCCCTCCACTTT.

CDR3: CASSQDHSRVGTQYF. Here the CDR3 DNA reads TGTGCCAGCAGCCAAGACCATAGCCGAGTAGGTACGCAGTATTTT. V and J are TRBV14 and TRBJ2-3, with D unresolved. Trimming left V 0 bases short and J 8 bases short, with 15 bases between. This CDR3 region has 15 residues. CDR1 and CDR2 (germline): SGHDN, FVKESK.

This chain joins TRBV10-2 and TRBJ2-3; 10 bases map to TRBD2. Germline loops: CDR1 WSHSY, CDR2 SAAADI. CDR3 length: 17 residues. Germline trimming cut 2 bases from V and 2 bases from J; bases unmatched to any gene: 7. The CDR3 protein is CASSEGVAGGPTDTQYF. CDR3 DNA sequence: TGCGCCAGCAGTGAGGGGGTAGCGGGGGGCCCCACAGATACGCAGTATTTT.

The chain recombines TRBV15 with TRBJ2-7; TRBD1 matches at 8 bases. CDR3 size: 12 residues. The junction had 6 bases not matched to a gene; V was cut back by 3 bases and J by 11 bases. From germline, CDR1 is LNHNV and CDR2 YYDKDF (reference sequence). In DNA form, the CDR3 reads TGTGCCACCAGCAGCCAAAGGACAGGGAAGTACTTC. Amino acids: CATSSQRTGKYF.

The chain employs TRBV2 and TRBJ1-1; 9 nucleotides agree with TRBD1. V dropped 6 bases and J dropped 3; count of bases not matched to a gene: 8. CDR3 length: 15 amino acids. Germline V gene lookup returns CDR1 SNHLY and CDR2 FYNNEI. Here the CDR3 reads CASSETGGGYTEAFF. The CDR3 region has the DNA TGTGCCAGCAGCGAGACAGGGGGTGGGTACACTGAAGCTTTCTTT.

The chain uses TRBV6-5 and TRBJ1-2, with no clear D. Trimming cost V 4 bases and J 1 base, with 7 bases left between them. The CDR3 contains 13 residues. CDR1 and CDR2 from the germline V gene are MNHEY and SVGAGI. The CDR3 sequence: CASSLAGNYGYTF. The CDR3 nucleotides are TGTGCCAGCAGTTTAGCGGGTAACTATGGCTACACCTTC.

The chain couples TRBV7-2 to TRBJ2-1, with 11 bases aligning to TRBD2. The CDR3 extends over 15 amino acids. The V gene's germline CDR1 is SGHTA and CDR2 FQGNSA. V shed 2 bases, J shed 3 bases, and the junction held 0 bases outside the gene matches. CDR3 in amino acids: CASSLTSGGYNEQFF. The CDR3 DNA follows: TGTGCCAGCAGCTTAACTAGCGGGGGCTACAATGAGCAGTTCTTC.

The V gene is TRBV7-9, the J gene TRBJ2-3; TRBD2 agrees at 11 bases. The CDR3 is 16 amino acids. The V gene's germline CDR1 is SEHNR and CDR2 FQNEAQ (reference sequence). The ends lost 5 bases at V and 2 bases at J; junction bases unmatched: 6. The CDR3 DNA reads TGTGCCAGCAGCCCCCTAGCGGGGGGAATCACAGATACGCAGTATTTT. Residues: CASSPLAGGITDTQYF.